The rows below give T cell receptor beta chains drawn from one sample of a study of human T cells and chemical hapten exposure. In TCRdb, the RACE reads were re-called with MiXCR into one record per CDR3 protein. In the table there are 55,000 to 75,000 distinct CDR3 sequences, around 12% of which are singletons. The source material was whole blood, sampled in connection with sensitization to the hapten diphenylcyclopropenone (DPC). These receptors came from a man younger than 45 with alopecia areata. Some clones in this sample may be carry-over from other donors' samples. Each CDR3 is given with its conserved first and last residue.

TRBV29-1 | CSVQSGANVLTF
TRBV9 | CASSPRQSYEQYF
TRBV29-1 | CSVVGTHSGANVLTF
TRBV3-1 | CASSQGWGARGSPLHF
TRBV28 | CASSPQQLAKNIQYF
TRBV4-2 | CASSQGDYNEKLFF
TRBV7-2 | CASSFQTMNTEAFF
TRBV20-1 | CSARGYFGGPDLNSPLHF
TRBV24-1 | CATSDWDRGHTDTQYF
TRBV28 | CASSLLYNSPLHF
TRBV3-1 | CASSRLAVSYNEQFF
TRBV7-3 | CASSTAGVPYNEQFF
TRBV7-8 | CASSPTGAQLREQYF
TRBV25-1 | CASSEKPGRSTRDSYEQYF
TRBV7-2 | CASSWILEPLHF
TRBV6-2/TRBV6-3 | CASRKNGESSYEQYF
TRBV28 | CASSLGRDRRIYEQYF
TRBV12-3/TRBV12-4 | CASRGGRANYGYTF
TRBV7-2 | CASSLAGRDGDQPQHF
TRBV30 | CAWSASVGALNTEAFF
TRBV7-2 | CASSLYLRVDEAFF
TRBV5-5 | CASSWGRTGGTGELFF
TRBV29-1 | CSVERTGATEAFF
TRBV5-1 | CASSLESPSTDTQYF
TRBV12-3/TRBV12-4 | CASRTGAQETQYF
TRBV7-9 | CASSFTGGGASLQYF
TRBV9 | CASSVVAGADNEQFF
TRBV18 | CASSPGQGGEQYF
TRBV6-2/TRBV6-3 | CASSLTGVTEAFF
TRBV28 | CASSFNGGVYF
TRBV7-2 | CASSLATGLLSYEQYF
TRBV5-1 | CASSSPGTGNNEQFF